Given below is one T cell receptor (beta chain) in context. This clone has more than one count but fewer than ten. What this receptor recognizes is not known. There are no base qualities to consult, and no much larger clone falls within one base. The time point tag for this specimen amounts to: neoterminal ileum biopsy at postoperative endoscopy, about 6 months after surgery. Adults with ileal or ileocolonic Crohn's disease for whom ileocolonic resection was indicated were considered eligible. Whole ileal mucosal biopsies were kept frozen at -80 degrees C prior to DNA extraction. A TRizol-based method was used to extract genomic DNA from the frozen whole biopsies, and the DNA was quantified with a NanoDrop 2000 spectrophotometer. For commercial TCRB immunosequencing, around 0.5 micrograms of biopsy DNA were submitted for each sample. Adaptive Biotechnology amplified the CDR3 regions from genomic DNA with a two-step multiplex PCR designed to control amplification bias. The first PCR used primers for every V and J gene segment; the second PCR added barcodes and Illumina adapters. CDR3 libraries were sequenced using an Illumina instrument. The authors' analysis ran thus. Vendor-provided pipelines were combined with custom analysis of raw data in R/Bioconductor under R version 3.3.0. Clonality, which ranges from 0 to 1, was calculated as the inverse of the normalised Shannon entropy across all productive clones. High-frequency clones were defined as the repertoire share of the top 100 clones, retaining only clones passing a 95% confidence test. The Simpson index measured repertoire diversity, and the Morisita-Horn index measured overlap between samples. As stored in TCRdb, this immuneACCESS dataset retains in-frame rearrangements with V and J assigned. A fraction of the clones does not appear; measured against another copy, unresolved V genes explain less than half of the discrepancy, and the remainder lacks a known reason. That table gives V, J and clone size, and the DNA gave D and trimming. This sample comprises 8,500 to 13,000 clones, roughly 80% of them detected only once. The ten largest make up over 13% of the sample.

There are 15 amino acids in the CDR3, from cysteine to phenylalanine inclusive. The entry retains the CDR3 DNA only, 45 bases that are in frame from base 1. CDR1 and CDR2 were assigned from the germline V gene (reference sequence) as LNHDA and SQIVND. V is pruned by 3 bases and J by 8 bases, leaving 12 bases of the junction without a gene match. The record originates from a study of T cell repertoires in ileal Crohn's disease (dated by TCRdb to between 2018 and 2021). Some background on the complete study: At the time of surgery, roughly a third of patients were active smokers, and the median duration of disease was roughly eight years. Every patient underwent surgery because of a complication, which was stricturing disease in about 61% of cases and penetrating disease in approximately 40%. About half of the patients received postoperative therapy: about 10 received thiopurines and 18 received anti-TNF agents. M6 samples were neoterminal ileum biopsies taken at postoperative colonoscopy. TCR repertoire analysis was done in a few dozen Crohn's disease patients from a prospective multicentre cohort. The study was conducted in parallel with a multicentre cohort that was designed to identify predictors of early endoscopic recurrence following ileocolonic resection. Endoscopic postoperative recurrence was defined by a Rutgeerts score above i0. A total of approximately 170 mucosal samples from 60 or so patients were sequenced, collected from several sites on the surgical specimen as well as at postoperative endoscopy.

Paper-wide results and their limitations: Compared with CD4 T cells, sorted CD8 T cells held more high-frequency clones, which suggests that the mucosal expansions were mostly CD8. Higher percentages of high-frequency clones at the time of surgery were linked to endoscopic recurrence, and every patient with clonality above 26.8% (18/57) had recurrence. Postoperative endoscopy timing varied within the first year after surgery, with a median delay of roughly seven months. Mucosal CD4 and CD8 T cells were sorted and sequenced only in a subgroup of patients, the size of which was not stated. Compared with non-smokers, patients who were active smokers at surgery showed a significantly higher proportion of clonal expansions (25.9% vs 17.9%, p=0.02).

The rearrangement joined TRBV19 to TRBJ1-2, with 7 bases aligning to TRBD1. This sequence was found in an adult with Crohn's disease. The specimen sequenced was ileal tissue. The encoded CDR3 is CASSITITGVGGYTF. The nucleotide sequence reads TGTGCCAGTAGTATTACCATAACAGGGGTAGGAGGCTACACCTTC. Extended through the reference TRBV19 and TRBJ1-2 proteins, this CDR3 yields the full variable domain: DGGITQSPKYLFRKEGQNVTLSCEQNLNHDAMYWYRQDPGQGLRLIYYSQIVNDFQKGDIAEGYSVSREKKESFPLTVTSAQKNPTAFYLCASSITITGVGGYTFGSGTRLTVV.